Following are 20 T cell receptor beta chains from one sample sequenced in a study of blood T cells in healthy people across ages. A second PCR of 7 to 11 cycles used a sample-barcoded 5' primer and a J-beta primer mix. Using its own MiXCR run on the 5' RACE reads, TCRdb lists one record per CDR3 protein. The table records under 800,000 distinct CDR3 sequences, around 40% of them present only once. Sequencing was done on a sample of blood. The receptors here all came from a woman in her sixties in good health.

This clonotype was recorded many times. This sequence joins TRBV7-2 and TRBJ2-1, with D hard to call. The CDR3 extends over 15 amino acids. Germline values: CDR1 SGHTA, CDR2 FQGNSA. The V and J ends lost 0 bases and 0 bases respectively, with 6 bases between them. The CDR3 bases are TGTGCCAGCAGCTTAGCGGAGAGCTCCTACAATGAGCAGTTCTTC. Translation: CASSLAESSYNEQFF.

V is TRBV3-1 and J is TRBJ1-6; weak D call: TRBD1 (5 bases). V lost 0 bases, J lost 9 bases, and 9 bases lay in between. Looked up from germline, CDR1 is LGHDT and CDR2 is YNNKEL (reference sequence). This CDR3 is built from 14 residues. DNA for the CDR3: TGTGCCAGCAGCCAAGAAGGAGGGACTTCACCCCTCCACTTT. Translating gives CASSQEGGTSPLHF.

This clonotype has a single count. The gene calls are TRBV20-1 and TRBJ1-1; D gene ambiguous. The CDR3 length is 16 residues. Trimming pared 5 bases from V and 3 bases from J, leaving 22 bases between. Germline loops: CDR1 DFQATT, CDR2 SNEGSKA (reference sequence). This CDR3 reads CSAAREMAVFHTEAFF. The CDR3 DNA reads TGCAGTGCTGCACGAGAGATGGCCGTTTTCCACACTGAAGCTTTCTTT.

The J gene is TRBJ2-3, the V gene TRBV5-4; either TRBD1 or TRBD2 may supply D (5 bases each). CDR3 length equals 15 residues. Germline CDR1 SGHNT, CDR2 YYREEE (reference sequence). Trimming shortened V by 4 bases and J by 6 bases, and 18 bases separated the two germline ends. In DNA form, the CDR3 reads TGTGCCAGCAGCAACCGGGACCTCCTTGGGGATACGCAGTATTTT. It encodes CASSNRDLLGDTQYF.

This chain connects TRBV3-1 to TRBJ1-2, with TRBD1 identical over 7 bases. The germline V gene encodes CDR1 LGHDT and CDR2 YNNKEL (reference sequence). This CDR3 is built from 17 residues. With 4 bases clipped from V and 4 bases from J, the junction kept 15 bases outside the gene matches. The CDR3 loop is CASSPRKRTGGGYGYTF. The CDR3 nucleotides are TGTGCCAGCAGCCCCAGAAAAAGGACAGGCGGGGGCTATGGCTACACCTTC.

This clonotype occurred a few times. CDR3 in DNA: TGTGCCAGCAGCTTAGGGGGGGCGCACACAGATACGCAGTATTTT. This gives the protein CASSLGGAHTDTQYF. The chain recombines TRBV7-2 with TRBJ2-3; D is possibly TRBD1 or TRBD2 (6 bases each). Germline values: CDR1 SGHTA, CDR2 FQGNSA. The V end was cut by 1 base, the J end by 2 bases, with 10 bases between. The CDR3 has 15 residues. The whole variable domain, remainder taken from reference TRBV7-2 and TRBJ2-3, is GAGVSQSPSNKVTEKGKDVELRCDPISGHTALYWYRQSLGQGLEFLIYFQGNSAPDKSGLPSDRFSAERTGGSVSTLTIQRTQQEDSAVYLCASSLGGAHTDTQYFGPGTRLTVL.

The rearrangement links TRBV5-1 to TRBJ2-1; 8 bases map to TRBD2. The V and J ends lost 0 bases and 9 bases, in that order; junction bases with no gene match: 8. Germline V CDR1 and CDR2: SGHRS, YFSETQ. CDR3 length: 15 amino acids. The CDR3 bases are TGCGCCAGCAGCTTGGGCAGCGGGGGAACGGGTGAGCAGTTCTTC. It specifies CASSLGSGGTGEQFF.

The chain links TRBV7-8 to TRBJ2-5, with a tentative D call TRBD2 (6 bases). Germline V gene data show CDR1 as SGHVS and CDR2 as FQNEAQ. The CDR3 is made up of 16 amino acids. V was trimmed by 3 bases and J by 11 bases, leaving 25 bases between them. CDR3 region: CASSFYTGGYYNEQYF. As DNA, the CDR3 is TGTGCCAGCAGCTTTTACACAGGAGGGTACTACAATGAGCAGTACTTC.

The chain employs TRBV21-1 and TRBJ2-7; no DNA check was done on the table's D call, TRBD1. TRBV21-1 constitutes a pseudogene. The CDR3 consists of 15 residues. The CDR3 nucleotides read TGTGCCAGCAACAAAGGCCAGGGGAAATCCTACGAGCAGTACTTC. Translated, it gives CASNKGQGKSYEQYF.

The genes are TRBV12-3 or TRBV12-4 and TRBJ2-3; D possibly corresponds to TRBD2 (6 bases). The CDR3 has 13 amino acids. With 6 bases removed from V and 10 bases from J, the gap between germline ends came to 17 bases. The CDR3 bases are TGTGCCAGCAGCCCTACTACTAGCTGGGCGCAGTATTTT. It specifies CASSPTTSWAQYF.

This clonotype was picked up a small number of times. The chain links TRBV15 to TRBJ1-4; perhaps TRBD1 as D (5 bases). With 7 bases removed from V and 4 bases from J, the gap between germline ends came to 16 bases. CDR3 length: 15 amino acids. CDR1 LNHNV and CDR2 YYDKDF come from the germline V gene (reference sequence). The CDR3 here is CATTPTEGLNEKLFF. The CDR3 DNA reads TGTGCCACCACCCCCACTGAGGGACTTAATGAAAAACTGTTTTTT.

V is TRBV20-1 and J is TRBJ2-4; the D is unclear. Deletions cut 8 bases from V and 0 bases from J, with 8 bases between. The CDR3 runs to 12 residues. The germline V gene has CDR1 DFQATT and CDR2 SNEGSKA (reference sequence). CDR3 protein: CSTVEAKNIQYF. The DNA for the CDR3 is TGCAGTACTGTCGAAGCCAAAAACATTCAGTACTTC.

This chain connects TRBV7-9 to TRBJ2-3; D is undetermined. Germline values: CDR1 SEHNR, CDR2 FQNEAQ (reference sequence). This CDR3 comprises 17 residues. Trimming removed 2 bases from V and 0 bases from J, with 15 bases in between. CDR3 coding DNA: TGTGCCAGCAGCTTAATCCAGGACGGCTATAGCACAGATACGCAGTATTTT. It yields the protein CASSLIQDGYSTDTQYF.

V usage is TRBV6-1 and J usage is TRBJ2-3; 13 nucleotides align to TRBD2. Germline CDR1 is MNHNS and CDR2 is SASEGT. V lost 5 bases, J lost 2 bases, and 4 bases stayed unmatched. This CDR3 is built from 16 residues. CDR3 sequence: CASSPTSGGVTDTQYF. The CDR3 coding sequence is TGTGCCAGCAGTCCAACTAGCGGGGGGGTCACAGATACGCAGTATTTT.

The V and J genes are TRBV6-2 or TRBV6-3 and TRBJ2-3, with D unresolved. Trimming left V 0 bases short and J 1 base short, with 5 bases between. Germline V gene data show CDR1 as MNHEY and CDR2 as SVGEGT. The CDR3 consists of 14 residues. CDR3 residues: CASSYSARTDTQYF. Here the CDR3 DNA reads TGTGCCAGCAGTTACTCGGCCCGCACAGATACGCAGTATTTT.

This clonotype was seen many times. The J gene is TRBJ2-1, the V gene TRBV24-1, with D perhaps matching TRBD2 (6 bases). V lost 4 bases and J 9 bases, leaving 12 bases between the germline ends. The V gene's germline CDR1 is KGHDR and CDR2 SFDVKD. The CDR3 totals 13 residues. CDR3 sequence reads: CATSDTPGVEQFF. The DNA of the CDR3 is TGTGCCACCAGTGACACGCCGGGAGTTGAGCAGTTCTTC.

The chain recombines TRBV20-1 with TRBJ2-1; D not certain. The CDR3 runs to 11 residues. The V end was cut by 1 base, the J end by 10 bases, with 8 bases between. The V gene's germline CDR1 is DFQATT and CDR2 SNEGSKA (reference sequence). Here the CDR3 DNA reads TGCAGTGCTAGAGTTGGTTGGGAGCAGTTCTTC. It encodes CSARVGWEQFF.

This rearrangement joins TRBV6-8 to TRBJ2-2, with a tentative D call TRBD1 (6 bases). V dropped 10 bases and J dropped 3 bases, with 12 bases sitting between them. Germline-derived CDR1 and CDR2 are MNHGY and SAAAGT. This CDR3 is built from 13 residues. DNA of the CDR3: TGTGCCACACCGCCAGGGGACACCGGGGAGCTGTTTTTT. Amino acid sequence: CATPPGDTGELFF.

Turning to this clonotype: Since a much larger clone is just one base distant, this may be a read error. The chain carries TRBV29-1 and TRBJ2-5; 9 positions match TRBD1. CDR3 length: 14 residues. Germline assignment: CDR1 SQVTM and CDR2 ANQGSEA. This chain's CDR3 is CSVGDRVYREAQYF. CDR3 sequence (DNA): TGCAGCGTCGGGGACAGGGTGTATCGAGAGGCCCAGTACTTC.

V gene TRBV5-4 combines with J gene TRBJ1-4; no clear D. V was clipped by 0 bases and J by 13 bases, with 10 bases between them. The CDR3 runs 12 residues. The germline V gene encodes CDR1 SGHNT and CDR2 YYREEE (reference sequence). CDR3 in amino acids: CASSLDGSALFF. The DNA for the CDR3 is TGTGCCAGCAGCTTGGATGGGAGTGCACTGTTTTTT.